This note documents a single T cell receptor (beta chain) sequence. No cognate antigen has been identified for it. Per-base quality was not reported, and no clone a single base away is much larger than it. The data belong to a study of spatial heterogeneity in lung cancer (dated by TCRdb to about 2019). In terms of the full investigation: Beta-chain transcripts were consistently detected in greater numbers than alpha-chain transcripts, which likely reflects a higher abundance of beta-chain transcripts. The study quantitatively compared TCR alpha and beta repertoires across multiple tumor regions, matched nontumor lung and blood in non-small cell lung cancer. In the raw uncorrected reads, each unique combination of TCR and UMI appeared more than ten times on average. At surgery, about 210 tumor regions, almost 65 matched nontumor lung samples and 56 PBMC samples were TCR-sequenced for both alpha and beta chains. Nonsynonymous mutation counts, determined by whole-exome sequencing of tumor tissue, were related to features of the TCR repertoire. Overall study outcomes, separate from this receptor: Confirming at a functional level the hypothesis that regional TCRs recognize regional mutations was considered to require additional single-cell paired TCR alpha and beta sequencing. Ubiquitous expanded tumor TCRs were found in blood more often at tumor resection than at routine follow-up.

The junction shows trimming of 6 bases on V and 1 base on J, plus 8 bases between the germline ends. Including cysteine and phenylalanine, the CDR3 has 13 amino acids. Kept here is only the CDR3 DNA, which spans 39 bases and is read in frame from base 1. Reading the germline V gene gives CDR1 LGHNA and CDR2 YNFKEQ. Taken with the paper, the label for time point translates to: sample taken at primary tumor resection. Without any cell sorting, TCR sequencing was performed on whole RNA extracted either from tumor and nontumor lung tissue or from cryopreserved PBMC samples. Donors were some 70 patients with early-stage, untreated non-small cell lung cancer from the lung TRACERx cohort. Patients were selected for TCR sequencing only if sufficient RNA was available from at least two tumor regions. Library preparation used 5' RACE. Sequencer: NextSeq 500. In the TCR library protocol, a unique molecular identifier was attached to each TCR cDNA molecule so that PCR and sequencing errors could be corrected. The original pipeline was this. TCR identification, UMI-based error correction and CDR3 extraction were performed with Decombinator tools. TCRs above a frequency of 2 per 1,000, corresponding to the top 1% of the tumor frequency distribution, were defined as expanded. Each repertoire was subsampled 100 times to 5,000 TCRs, after which Renyi diversity was computed with the R vegan package. CDR3 similarity networks were built from amino acid triplet string-kernel similarity, with CDR3s being connected when pairwise similarity was above 0.82. Starting from the raw public reads, TCRdb applied fastp trimming at Q25, assembled clones with MiXCR and retained in-frame beta chains. Rows with a matching CDR3 protein are joined into one entry that keeps the most common DNA and genes. For this entry, the V and J calls and clone size follow TCRdb and not the study's own pipeline. The sample table lists roughly 48,000 distinct CDR3 sequences, over 4.5% of them with a count of one. 11% of the sample is in the top ten clones.

This receptor was identified in a male donor with early-stage non-small cell lung cancer. The sequence links TRBV4-2 to TRBJ2-3; the D gene is possibly TRBD2, with 6 bases matching. The sample was PBMCs, taken at surgery. The DNA is as follows: TGTGCCAGCAGGGAGGGCGGCACAGATACGCAGTATTTT. This is translated as CASREGGTDTQYF.